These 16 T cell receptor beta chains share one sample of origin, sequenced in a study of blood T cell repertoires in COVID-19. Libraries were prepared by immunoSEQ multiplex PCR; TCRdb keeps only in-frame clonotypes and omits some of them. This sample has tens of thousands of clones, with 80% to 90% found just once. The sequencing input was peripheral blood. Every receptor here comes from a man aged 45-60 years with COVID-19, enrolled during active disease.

CDR3 loop: CASSQDAGTSYNEQFF. The CDR3 region has the DNA TGTGCCAGCAGCCAAGATGCCGGGACATCCTACAATGAGCAGTTCTTC. The chain employs TRBV3-1 (or the pseudogene TRBV3-2) and TRBJ2-1; D perhaps matches TRBD1 (6 bases). Trimming pared 0 bases from V and 1 base from J, leaving 10 bases between. CDR1 is LGHDT, CDR2 YNNKEL, per germline (reference sequence). The CDR3 length is 16 residues.

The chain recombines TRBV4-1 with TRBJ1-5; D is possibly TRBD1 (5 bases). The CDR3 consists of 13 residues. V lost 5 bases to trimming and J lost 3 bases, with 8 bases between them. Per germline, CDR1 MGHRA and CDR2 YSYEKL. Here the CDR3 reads CASSGADNQPQHF. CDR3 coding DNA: TGCGCCAGCAGCGGGGCAGACAATCAGCCCCAGCATTTT.

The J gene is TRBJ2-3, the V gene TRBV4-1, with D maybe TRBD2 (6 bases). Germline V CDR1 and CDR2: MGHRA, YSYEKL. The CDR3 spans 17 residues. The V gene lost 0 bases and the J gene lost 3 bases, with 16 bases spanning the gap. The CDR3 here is CASSQDWKGRLTDTQYF. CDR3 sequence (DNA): TGCGCCAGCAGCCAAGATTGGAAGGGGAGGTTGACAGATACGCAGTATTTT.

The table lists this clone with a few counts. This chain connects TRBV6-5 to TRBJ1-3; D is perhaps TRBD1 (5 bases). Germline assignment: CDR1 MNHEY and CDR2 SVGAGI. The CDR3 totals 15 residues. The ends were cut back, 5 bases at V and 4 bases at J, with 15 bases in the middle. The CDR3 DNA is TGTGCCAGCAGTCGCCTGCGGGACGCCGGAAACACCATATATTTT. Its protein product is CASSRLRDAGNTIYF.

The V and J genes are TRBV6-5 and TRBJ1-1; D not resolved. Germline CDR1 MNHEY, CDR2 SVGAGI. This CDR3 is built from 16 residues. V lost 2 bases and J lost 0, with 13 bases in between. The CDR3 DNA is TGTGCCAGCAGTTACCCCCGGTGGAGTCTGAACACTGAAGCTTTCTTT. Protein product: CASSYPRWSLNTEAFF.

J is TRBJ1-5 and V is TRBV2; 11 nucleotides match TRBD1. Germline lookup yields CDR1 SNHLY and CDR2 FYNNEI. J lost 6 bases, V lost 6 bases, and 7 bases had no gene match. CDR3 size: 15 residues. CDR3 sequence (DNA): TGTGCCAGCAGACCGGGACAGGGGGGTAGTCAGCCCCAGCATTTT. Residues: CASRPGQGGSQPQHF.

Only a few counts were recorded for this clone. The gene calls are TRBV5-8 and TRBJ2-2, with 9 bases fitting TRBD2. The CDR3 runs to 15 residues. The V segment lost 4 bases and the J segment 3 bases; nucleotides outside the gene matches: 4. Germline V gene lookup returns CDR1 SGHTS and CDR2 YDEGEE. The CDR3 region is CASSPAGGYTGELFF. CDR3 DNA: TGTGCCAGCAGCCCGGCGGGGGGGTACACCGGGGAGCTGTTTTTT.

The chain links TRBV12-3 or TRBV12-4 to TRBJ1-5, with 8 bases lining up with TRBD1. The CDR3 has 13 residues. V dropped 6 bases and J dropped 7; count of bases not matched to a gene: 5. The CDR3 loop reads CASRGQGAQPQHF. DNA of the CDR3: TGTGCCAGCAGAGGACAGGGAGCCCAGCCCCAGCATTTT.

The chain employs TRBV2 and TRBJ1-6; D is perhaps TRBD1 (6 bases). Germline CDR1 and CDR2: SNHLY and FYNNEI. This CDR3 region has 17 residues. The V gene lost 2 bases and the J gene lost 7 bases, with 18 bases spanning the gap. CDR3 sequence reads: CASSEHRPHRENSPLHF. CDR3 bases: TGTGCCAGCAGTGAACACCGCCCGCACAGGGAAAATTCACCCCTCCACTTT.

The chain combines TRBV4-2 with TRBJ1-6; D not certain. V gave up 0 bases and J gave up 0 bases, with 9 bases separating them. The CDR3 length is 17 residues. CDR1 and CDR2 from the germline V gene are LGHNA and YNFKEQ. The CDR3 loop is CASSQDKSSSYNSPLHF. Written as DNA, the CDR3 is TGTGCCAGCAGCCAAGATAAGTCCAGCTCCTATAATTCACCCCTCCACTTT.

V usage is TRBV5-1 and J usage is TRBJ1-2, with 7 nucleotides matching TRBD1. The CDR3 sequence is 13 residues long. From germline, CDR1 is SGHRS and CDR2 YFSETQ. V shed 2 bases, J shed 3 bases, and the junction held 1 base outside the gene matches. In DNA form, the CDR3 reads TGCGCCAGCAGCTTAACAGGGGACTATGGCTACACCTTC. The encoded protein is CASSLTGDYGYTF.

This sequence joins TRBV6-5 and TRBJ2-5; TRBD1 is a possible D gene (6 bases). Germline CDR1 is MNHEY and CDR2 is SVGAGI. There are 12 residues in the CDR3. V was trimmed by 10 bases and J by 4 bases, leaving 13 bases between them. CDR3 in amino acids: CAILDRGETQYF. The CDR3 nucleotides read TGTGCCATCCTGGACAGAGGAGAGACCCAGTACTTC.

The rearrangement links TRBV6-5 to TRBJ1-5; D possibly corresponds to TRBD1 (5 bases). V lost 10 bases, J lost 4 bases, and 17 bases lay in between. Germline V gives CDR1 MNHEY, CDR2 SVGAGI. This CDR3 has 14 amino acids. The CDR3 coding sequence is TGTGCCACGACGAAAGACAGCTCAAATCAGCCCCAGCATTTT. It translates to CATTKDSSNQPQHF.

Here the CDR3 DNA reads TGTGCCAGCTCTCGGGGTCCCGGGGAGGAAGCTTTCTTT. Translation: CASSRGPGEEAFF. The V call is TRBV18, the J call TRBJ1-1, with D uncertain. This CDR3 has 13 amino acids. Germline-derived CDR1 and CDR2 are KGHSH and LQKENI. V lost 6 bases and J 8 bases, leaving 16 bases between the germline ends.

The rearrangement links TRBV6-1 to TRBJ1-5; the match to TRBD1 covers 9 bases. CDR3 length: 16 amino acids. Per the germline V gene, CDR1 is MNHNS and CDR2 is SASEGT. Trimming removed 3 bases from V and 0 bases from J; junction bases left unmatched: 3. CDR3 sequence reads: CASSEGTGFSNQPQHF. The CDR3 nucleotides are TGTGCCAGCAGTGAGGGGACAGGGTTTAGCAATCAGCCCCAGCATTTT.

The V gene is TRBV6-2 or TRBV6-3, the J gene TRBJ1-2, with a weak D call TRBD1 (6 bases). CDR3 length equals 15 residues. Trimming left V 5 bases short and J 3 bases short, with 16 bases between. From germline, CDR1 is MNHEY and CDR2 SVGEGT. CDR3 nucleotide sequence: TGTGCCAGCAGTGACGGGACACGGCCCCACTATGGCTACACCTTC. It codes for CASSDGTRPHYGYTF.